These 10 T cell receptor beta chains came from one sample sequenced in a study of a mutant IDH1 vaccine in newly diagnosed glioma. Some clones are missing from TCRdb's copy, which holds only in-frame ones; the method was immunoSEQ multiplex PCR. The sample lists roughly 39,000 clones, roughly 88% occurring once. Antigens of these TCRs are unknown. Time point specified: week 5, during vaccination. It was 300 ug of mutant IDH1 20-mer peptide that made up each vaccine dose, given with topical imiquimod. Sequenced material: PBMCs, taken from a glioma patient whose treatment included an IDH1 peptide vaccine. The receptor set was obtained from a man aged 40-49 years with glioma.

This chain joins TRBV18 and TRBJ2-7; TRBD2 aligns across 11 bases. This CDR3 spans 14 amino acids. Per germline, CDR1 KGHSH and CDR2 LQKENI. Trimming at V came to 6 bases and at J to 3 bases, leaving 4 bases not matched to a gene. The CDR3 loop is CASSPTSGNYEQYF. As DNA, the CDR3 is TGTGCCAGCTCCCCGACTAGCGGGAACTACGAGCAGTACTTC.

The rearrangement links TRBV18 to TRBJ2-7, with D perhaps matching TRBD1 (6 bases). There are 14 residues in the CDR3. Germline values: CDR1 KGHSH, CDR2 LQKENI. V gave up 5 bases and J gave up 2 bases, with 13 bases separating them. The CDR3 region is CASSGQPSPYEQYF. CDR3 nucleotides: TGTGCCAGCTCAGGACAGCCATCACCCTACGAGCAGTACTTC.

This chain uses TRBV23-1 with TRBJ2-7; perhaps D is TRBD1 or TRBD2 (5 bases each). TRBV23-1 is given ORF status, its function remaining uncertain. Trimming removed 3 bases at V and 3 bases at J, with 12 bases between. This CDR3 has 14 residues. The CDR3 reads CASSQGPRGYEQYF. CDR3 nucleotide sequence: TGCGCCAGCAGTCAGGGACCTAGGGGCTACGAGCAGTACTTC.

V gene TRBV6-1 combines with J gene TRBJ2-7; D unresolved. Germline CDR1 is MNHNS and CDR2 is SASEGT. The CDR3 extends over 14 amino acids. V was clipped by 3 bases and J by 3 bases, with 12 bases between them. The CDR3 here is CASSDARNLYEQYF. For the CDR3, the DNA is TGTGCCAGCAGTGACGCCAGGAACCTCTACGAGCAGTACTTC.

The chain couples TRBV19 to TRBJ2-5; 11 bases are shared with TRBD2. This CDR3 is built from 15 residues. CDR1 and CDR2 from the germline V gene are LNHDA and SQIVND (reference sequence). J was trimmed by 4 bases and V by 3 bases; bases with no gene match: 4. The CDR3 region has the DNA TGTGCCAGTAGTATGGCCCTAGCGGGAGGAGAGACCCAGTACTTC. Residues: CASSMALAGGETQYF.

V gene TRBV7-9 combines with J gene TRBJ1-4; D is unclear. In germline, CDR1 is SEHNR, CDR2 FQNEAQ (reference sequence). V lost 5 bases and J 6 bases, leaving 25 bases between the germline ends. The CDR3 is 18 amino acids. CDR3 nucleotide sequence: TGTGCCAGCAGCGGACTACGACGGATAGGTGGGCGCGATGAAAAACTGTTTTTT. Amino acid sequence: CASSGLRRIGGRDEKLFF.

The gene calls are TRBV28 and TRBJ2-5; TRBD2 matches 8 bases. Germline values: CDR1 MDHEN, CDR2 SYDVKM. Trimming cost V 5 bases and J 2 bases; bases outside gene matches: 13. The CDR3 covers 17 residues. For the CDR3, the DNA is TGTGCCAGCAGTCCCTCTAGATTAGCGGGGATACAAGAGACCCAGTACTTC. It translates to CASSPSRLAGIQETQYF.

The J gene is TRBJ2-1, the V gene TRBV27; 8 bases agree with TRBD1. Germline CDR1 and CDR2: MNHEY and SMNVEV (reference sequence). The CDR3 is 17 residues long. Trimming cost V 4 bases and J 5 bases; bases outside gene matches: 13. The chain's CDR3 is CASSSDPFGTGDNEQFF. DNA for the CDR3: TGTGCCAGCAGTTCGGATCCTTTCGGGACAGGAGACAATGAGCAGTTCTTC.

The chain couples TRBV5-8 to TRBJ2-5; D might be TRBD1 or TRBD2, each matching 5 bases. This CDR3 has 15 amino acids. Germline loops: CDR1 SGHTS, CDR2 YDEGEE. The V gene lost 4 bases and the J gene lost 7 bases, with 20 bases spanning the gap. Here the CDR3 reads CASSPIGAAATTQYF. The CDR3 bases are TGTGCCAGCAGCCCGATCGGGGCGGCGGCCACGACCCAGTACTTC.

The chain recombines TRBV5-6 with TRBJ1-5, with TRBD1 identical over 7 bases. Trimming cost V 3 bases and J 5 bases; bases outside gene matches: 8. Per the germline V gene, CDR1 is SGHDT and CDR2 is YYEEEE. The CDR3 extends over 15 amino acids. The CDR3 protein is CASSSSGQRYQPQHF. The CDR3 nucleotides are TGTGCCAGCAGCTCCTCGGGACAGAGATATCAGCCCCAGCATTTT.